This TCR beta chain was identified during a study of radiotherapy plus CTLA-4 blockade in lung cancer. Study observations and caveats: Early clone dynamics of blood T cells, plus interferon-beta, reportedly predicted response best.

Remarks on this clone: Its antigen is unidentified.

CDR1 and CDR2 (germline): MDHEN, SYDVKM. The CDR3 has 15 residues. Trimming stripped 3 bases from V and 7 bases from J, with 18 bases between. The assay was immunoSEQ multiplex PCR, and TCRdb's table has in-frame clones only and misses some. The sample includes about 49,000 clones, around 83% of them seen just once. This receptor was taken from a human donor with non-small cell lung cancer whose response to radiotherapy plus ipilimumab could not be evaluated. This chain links TRBV28 with TRBJ1-1, with D perhaps matching TRBD1 (6 bases). Sequenced here: peripheral blood, sampled from a patient treated with radiotherapy plus ipilimumab. Written as DNA, the CDR3 is TGTGCCAGCAGTTTTAGAGACAGGCCCGACTTTGAAGCTTTCTTT. It codes for CASSFRDRPDFEAFF.